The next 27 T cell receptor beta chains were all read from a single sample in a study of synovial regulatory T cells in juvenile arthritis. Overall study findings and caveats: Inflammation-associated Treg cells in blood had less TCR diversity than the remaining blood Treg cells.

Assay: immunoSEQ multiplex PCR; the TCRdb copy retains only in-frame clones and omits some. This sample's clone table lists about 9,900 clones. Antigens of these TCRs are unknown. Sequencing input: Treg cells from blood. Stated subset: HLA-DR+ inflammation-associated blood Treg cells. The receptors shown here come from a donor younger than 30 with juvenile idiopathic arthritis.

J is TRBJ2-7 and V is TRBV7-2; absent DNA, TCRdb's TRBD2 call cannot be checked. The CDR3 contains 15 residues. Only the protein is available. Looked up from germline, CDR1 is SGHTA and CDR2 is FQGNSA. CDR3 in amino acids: CASTLEGLGSYEQYF.

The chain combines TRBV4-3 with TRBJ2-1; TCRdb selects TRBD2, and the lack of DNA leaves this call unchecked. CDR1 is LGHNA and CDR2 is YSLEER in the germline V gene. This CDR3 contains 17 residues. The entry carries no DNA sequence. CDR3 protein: CASSQEGASAGYNEQFF.

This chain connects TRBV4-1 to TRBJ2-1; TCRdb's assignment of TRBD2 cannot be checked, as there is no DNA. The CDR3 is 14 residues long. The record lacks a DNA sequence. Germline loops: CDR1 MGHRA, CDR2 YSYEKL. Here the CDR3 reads CASSPETSGRKQFF.

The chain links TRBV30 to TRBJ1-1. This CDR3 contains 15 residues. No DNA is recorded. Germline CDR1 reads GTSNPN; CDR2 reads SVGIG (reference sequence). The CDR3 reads CAWSVWGAVNTEAFF.

This CDR3 is CASSPGYNEQFF. The chain is built from TRBV5-1 and TRBJ2-1; TCRdb calls TRBD2, which cannot be checked without DNA. There are 12 residues in the CDR3. The entry carries no DNA sequence. Germline V lookup: CDR1 SGHRS, CDR2 YFSETQ.

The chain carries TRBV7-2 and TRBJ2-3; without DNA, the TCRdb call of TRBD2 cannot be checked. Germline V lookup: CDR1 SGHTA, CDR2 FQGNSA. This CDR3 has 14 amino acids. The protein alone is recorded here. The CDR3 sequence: CASSLEVRTDTQYF.

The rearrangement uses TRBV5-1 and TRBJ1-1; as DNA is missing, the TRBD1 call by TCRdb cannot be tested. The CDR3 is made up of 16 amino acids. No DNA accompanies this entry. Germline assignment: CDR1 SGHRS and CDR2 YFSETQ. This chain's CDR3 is CASSLGPQGGGTEAFF.

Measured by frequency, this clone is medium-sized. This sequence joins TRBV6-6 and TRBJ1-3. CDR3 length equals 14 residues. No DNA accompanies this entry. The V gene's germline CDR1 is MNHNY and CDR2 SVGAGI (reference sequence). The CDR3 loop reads CASTGHIDGNTIYF.

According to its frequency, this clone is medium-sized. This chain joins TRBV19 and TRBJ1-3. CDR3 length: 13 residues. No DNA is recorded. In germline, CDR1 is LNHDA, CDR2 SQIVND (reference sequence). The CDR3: CASRDLSGNTIYF. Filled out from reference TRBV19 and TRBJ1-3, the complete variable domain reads DGGITQSPKYLFRKEGQNVTLSCEQNLNHDAMYWYRQDPGQGLRLIYYSQIVNDFQKGDIAEGYSVSREKKESFPLTVTSAQKNPTAFYLCASRDLSGNTIYFGEGSWLTVV.

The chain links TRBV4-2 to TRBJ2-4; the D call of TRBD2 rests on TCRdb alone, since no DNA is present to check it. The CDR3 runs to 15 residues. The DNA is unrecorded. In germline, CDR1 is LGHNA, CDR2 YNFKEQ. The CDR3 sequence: CASSQDSGGANIQYF.

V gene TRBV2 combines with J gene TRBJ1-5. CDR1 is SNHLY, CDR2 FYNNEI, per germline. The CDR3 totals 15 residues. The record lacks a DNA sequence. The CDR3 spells CASSGTGPGNQPQHF.

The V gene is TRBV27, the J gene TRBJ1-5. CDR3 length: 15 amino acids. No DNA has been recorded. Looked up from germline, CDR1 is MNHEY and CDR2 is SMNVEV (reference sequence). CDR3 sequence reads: CASSLSGSLHQPQHF.

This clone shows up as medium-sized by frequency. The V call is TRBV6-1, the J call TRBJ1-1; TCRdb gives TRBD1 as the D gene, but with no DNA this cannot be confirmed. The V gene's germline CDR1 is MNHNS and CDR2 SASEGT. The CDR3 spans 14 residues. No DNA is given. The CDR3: CASSTTGMNTEAFF.

CDR3: CASSSKTGGFEAFF. The chain links TRBV5-1 to TRBJ1-1; TCRdb names TRBD1, which stays unverified in the absence of DNA. Germline CDR1 and CDR2: SGHRS and YFSETQ. This CDR3 region has 14 residues. There is no recorded DNA.

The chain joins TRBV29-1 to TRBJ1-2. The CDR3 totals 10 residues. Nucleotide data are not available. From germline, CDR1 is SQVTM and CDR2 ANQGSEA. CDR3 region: CSVAGNGYTF.

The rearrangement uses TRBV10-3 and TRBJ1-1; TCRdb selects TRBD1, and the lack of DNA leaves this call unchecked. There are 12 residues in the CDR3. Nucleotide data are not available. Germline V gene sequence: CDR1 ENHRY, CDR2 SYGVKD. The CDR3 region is CAISGDRAEAFF.

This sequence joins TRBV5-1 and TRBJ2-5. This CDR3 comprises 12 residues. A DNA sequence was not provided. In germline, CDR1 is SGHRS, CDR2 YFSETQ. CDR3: CASSLGQETQYF. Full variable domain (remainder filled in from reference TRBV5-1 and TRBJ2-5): KAGVTQTPRYLIKTRGQQVTLSCSPISGHRSVSWYQQTPGQGLQFLFEYFSETQRNKGNFPGRFSGRQFSNSRSEMNVSTLELGDSALYLCASSLGQETQYFGPGTRLLVL.

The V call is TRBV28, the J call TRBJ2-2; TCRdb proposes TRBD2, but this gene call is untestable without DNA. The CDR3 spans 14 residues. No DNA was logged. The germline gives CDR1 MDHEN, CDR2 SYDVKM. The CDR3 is CASSPTPNTGELFF.

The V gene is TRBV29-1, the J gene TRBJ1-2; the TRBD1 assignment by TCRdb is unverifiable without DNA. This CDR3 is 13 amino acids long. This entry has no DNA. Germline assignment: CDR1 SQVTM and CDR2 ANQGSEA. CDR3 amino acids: CSAASGQTYGYTF. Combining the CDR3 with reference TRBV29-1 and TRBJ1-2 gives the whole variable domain SAVISQKPSRDICQRGTSLTIQCQVDSQVTMMFWYRQQPGQSLTLIATANQGSEATYESGFVIDKFPISRPNLTFSTLTVSNMSPEDSSIYLCSAASGQTYGYTFGSGTRLTVV.

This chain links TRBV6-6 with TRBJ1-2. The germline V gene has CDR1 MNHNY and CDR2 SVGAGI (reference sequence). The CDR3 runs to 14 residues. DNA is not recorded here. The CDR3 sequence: CASSDEVGVGGYTF.

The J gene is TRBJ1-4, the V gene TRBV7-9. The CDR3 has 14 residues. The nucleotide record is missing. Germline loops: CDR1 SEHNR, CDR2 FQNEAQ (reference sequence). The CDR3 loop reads CASSLSSTNEKLFF.

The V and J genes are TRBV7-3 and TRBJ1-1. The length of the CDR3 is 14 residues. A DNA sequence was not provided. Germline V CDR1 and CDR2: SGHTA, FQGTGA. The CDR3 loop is CASSHPGGKSEAFF.

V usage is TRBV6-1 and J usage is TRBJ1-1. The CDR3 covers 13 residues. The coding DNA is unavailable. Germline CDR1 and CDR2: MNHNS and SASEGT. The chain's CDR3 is CASTLSGNTEAFF.

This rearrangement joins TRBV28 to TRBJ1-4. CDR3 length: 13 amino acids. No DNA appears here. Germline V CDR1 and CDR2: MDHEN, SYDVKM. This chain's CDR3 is CASSKLGGEKLFF.

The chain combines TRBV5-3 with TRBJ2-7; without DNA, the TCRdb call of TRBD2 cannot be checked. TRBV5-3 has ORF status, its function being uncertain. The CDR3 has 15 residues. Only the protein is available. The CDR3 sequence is CARSQTPAGGNEQYF.

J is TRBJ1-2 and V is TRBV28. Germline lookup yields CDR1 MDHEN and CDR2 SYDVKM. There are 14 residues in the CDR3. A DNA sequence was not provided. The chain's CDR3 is CASSLSTFNYGYTF.

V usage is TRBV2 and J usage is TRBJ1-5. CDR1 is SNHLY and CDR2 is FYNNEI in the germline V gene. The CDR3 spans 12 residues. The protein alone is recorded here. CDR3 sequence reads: CASRDFPKPQHF.